The entry below gives a single T cell receptor (beta chain) sequence along with its context. CDR3 size: 14 residues. Per germline, CDR1 SGHTA and CDR2 FQGNSA. Trimming shortened V by 5 bases and J by 6 bases, and 14 bases separated the two germline ends. The sample comes from a study of blood T cell repertoires in COVID-19. The repertoire was sequenced with immunoSEQ multiplex PCR; TCRdb's copy has only in-frame clones and lacks some. The sample gives roughly 300,000 clones, roughly nine tenths of which show up once; approximately 17% is in the top ten. Study members were between roughly 18 and 89 years old and lived in approximately 25 US regions.

The origin of this receptor is a woman aged 30 to 39 who had recovered from COVID-19. The chain employs TRBV7-2 and TRBJ1-5; D perhaps matches TRBD1 (6 bases). Source material: PBMCs or T cells enriched from blood (not recorded which). CDR3 protein: CASSATGGGQPQHF. The CDR3 DNA reads TGTGCCAGCAGCGCGACGGGGGGCGGTCAGCCCCAGCATTTT.